A selection of T cell receptor beta chains follows, all from one sample in a study of cytomegalovirus exposure and HLA in healthy donors. Using immunoSEQ multiplex PCR, the repertoire was profiled, and TCRdb retains in-frame clones only, with some absent. This table holds 150,000 to 200,000 clones, around 77% found once. The sample consisted of PBMCs. All receptors derive from a woman aged 40 to 50 in good health and CMV-seronegative. The conserved cysteine and the conserved F or W are not part of the CDR3 here.

V	CDR3
TRBV30	AWSTSGGRGYT
TRBV14	ASSLGLVEVY
TRBV9	ASSVGTGEEKLF
TRBV19	ASSTMVSSTNEQF
TRBV10-3	AISPGQSYEQY
TRBV12-5	ASALHRTETSGTSYNEQF
TRBV30	ACARDYPLEQY
TRBV18	ASSPTQSSLGTEAF
TRBV4-2	AGSQDQLANEQF
TRBV20-1	SASRDNRYT
TRBV7-3	ASSLNIRGKVDADTQY
TRBV19	ASSAQVQPQH
TRBV30	AWTGANYGYT
TRBV7-9	ASSQDGTEAF
TRBV6-6	ASSSRQGHAF
TRBV7-8	ASSSGTPNTEAF
TRBV30	AFWIPGQGNYEQY
TRBV7-8	ASSLGGWGAGGDTQY
TRBV27	ASSTSPNRAYEQY
TRBV5-4	ASSFQGQGTDTQY
TRBV13	ASSSSNYGYT
TRBV2	ASSAANTGELF
TRBV19	ASSTHGQGPTEAF
TRBV29-1	SAETGSGNTIY
TRBV28	ASSLPLNYGYT
TRBV29-1	SVEGGRGETQY
TRBV30	AWSVREKLF
TRBV6-5	ASSRSGGGYGYT
TRBV14	ASSPPREGTDTQY
TRBV28	ASSLGGQQGTEAF
TRBV7-3	ASSTGTVGGNTIY
TRBV15	ATSNGTSGKQF
TRBV5-1	ASSLVGLADNEQF
TRBV2	ASSEGRGNTEAF
TRBV29-1	SVAQGREKLF
TRBV2	ASSSGGAGGNAIY
TRBV19	ASSREGNYGYT
TRBV28	ASRPPVITEAF
TRBV5-1	ASSAGQGRGDIQY
TRBV6-4	ASSDIGTGDGAF